Sequencing of this T cell receptor (beta chain) was carried out in a study of CD8+CD57+ T cells in acquired aplastic anemia. Study details: Sorting CD4+ and CD8+ cells gave DNA averaging about 3.2 ug. Overall study results and limits: Patient and control CD8+ Simpson's diversity was not significantly different. Roughly 31 was the count of CD8+ CDR3 sequences that patients shared with controls.

This clonotype came up many times. Its cognate antigen is unknown. Genomic DNA served as template for TCR beta VDJ and CDR3 profiling. Each CDR3 protein gets one entry after TCRdb re-called the reads with MiXCR. The sample contains 180,000 or so distinct CDR3 sequences, about half of which appear only once. The CDR3 contains 14 residues. Trimming removed 4 bases from V and 2 bases from J, with 10 bases in between. Sequenced: sorted CD4+, CD8+, or CD8+CD57+ T cells (not recorded which) from PBMCs. The TCR was taken from a human donor in good health. This rearrangement joins TRBV12-3 or TRBV12-4 to TRBJ2-3; the D gene is possibly TRBD2 (5 bases). CDR3 region: CASSWRRTTDTQYF. The CDR3 DNA reads as TGTGCCAGCAGTTGGAGGAGAACCACAGATACGCAGTATTTT.